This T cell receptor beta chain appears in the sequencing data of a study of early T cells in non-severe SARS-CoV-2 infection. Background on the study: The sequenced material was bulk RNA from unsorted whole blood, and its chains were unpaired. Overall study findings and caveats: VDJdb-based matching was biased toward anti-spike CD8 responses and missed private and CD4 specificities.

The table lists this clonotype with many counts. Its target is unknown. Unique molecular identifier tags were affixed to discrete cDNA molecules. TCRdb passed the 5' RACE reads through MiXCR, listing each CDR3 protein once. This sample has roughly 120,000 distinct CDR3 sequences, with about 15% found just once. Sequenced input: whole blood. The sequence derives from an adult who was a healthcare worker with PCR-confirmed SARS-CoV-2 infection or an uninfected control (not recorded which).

The CDR3 reads CASSHQPGMDTIYF. The CDR3 DNA reads as TGTGCCAGCAGCCACCAGCCGGGGATGGACACCATATATTTT. V usage is TRBV12-3 or TRBV12-4 and J usage is TRBJ1-3; D is undetermined. Trimming took off 6 bases at V and 8 bases at J, with 17 bases between the two ends. This CDR3 has 14 residues.